These T cell receptor beta chains were read from a single sample in a study of T cell repertoires in cytomegalovirus infection. No antigens are known for them. Each CDR3 protein gets one entry after TCRdb re-called the reads with MiXCR. The repertoire holds roughly 500,000 distinct CDR3 sequences, 30% to 40% seen once, with around a sixth in the top ten. The starting material was cultured PBMCs, obtained from culture after CMV antigen stimulation. The source of these receptors is a human donor in good health (CMV status not recorded). Some clones in this sample may be carry-over from other donors' samples. Each CDR3 is given with its conserved first and last residue. The D gene is left open where the match is weak. Only part of the rows carry a size: once, few, many, or a class if the clone is expanded.

>TRBJ1-4|NA|few|12|TRBV6-2/TRBV6-3
CASGAIPEKLFF
TGTGCCAGCGGTGCAATCCCCGAAAAACTGTTTTTT
>TRBJ1-4|TRBD1|few|14|TRBV7-2
CASSRGTGDEKLFF
TGTGCCAGCAGCCGCGGGACAGGAGACGAAAAACTGTTTTTT
>TRBJ2-3|TRBD2|NA|14|TRBV24-1
CATSDLREREMKYF
TGTGCCACCAGTGATTTGCGCGAGCGGGAGATGAAGTATTTT
>TRBJ2-6|NA|few|15|TRBV6-6
CAHSGLAGQAGVLTF
TGTGCCCACTCTGGGCTAGCGGGACAGGCGGGAGTCCTGACTTTC
>TRBJ1-1|NA|NA|13|TRBV18
CASSPPGRTEAFF
TGTGCCAGCTCACCCCCAGGGCGTACTGAAGCTTTCTTT
>TRBJ2-1|NA|few|15|TRBV10-3
CAILDTLSSYNEQFF
TGTGCCATCCTCGATACCCTGAGCTCCTACAATGAGCAGTTCTTC
>TRBJ1-5|NA|NA|18|TRBV6-2/TRBV6-3
CASSYQSTGRPTRQPQHF
TGTGCCAGCAGTTACCAATCAACGGGACGCCCGACGCGACAGCCCCAGCATTTT
>TRBJ2-5|TRBD1|few|16|TRBV6-6
CASTLRQGPSGETQYF
TGTGCCAGCACCCTACGACAGGGACCTTCGGGAGAGACCCAGTACTTC
>TRBJ1-4|TRBD1|NA|14|TRBV4-1
CASSLYRGGEKLFF
TGCGCCAGCAGCCTATACAGGGGAGGGGAAAAACTGTTTTTT
>TRBJ2-5|TRBD2|few|16|TRBV7-6
CASSSEAGTSIKTQYF
TGTGCCAGCAGCTCCGAGGCCGGGACTAGTATTAAGACCCAGTACTTC
>TRBJ1-5|NA|NA|13|TRBV11-3
CASSHRPDQPQHF
TGTGCCAGCAGCCACCGTCCCGATCAGCCCCAGCATTTT
>TRBJ2-1|NA|NA|13|TRBV7-3
CASSLTGVREQFF
TGTGCCAGCAGCTTAACGGGAGTGCGTGAGCAGTTCTTC
>TRBJ2-1|NA|NA|14|TRBV10-3
CAISEASPTGEQFF
TGTGCCATCAGTGAGGCCTCCCCGACGGGAGAGCAGTTCTTC
>TRBJ2-1|TRBD2|few|16|TRBV19
CASSIIAGLSYNEQFF
TGTGCCAGTAGTATAATAGCGGGTCTCTCCTACAATGAGCAGTTCTTC
>TRBJ1-3|NA|many|14|TRBV7-2
CASSGDNTGNTIYF
TGTGCCAGCAGCGGGGACAATACTGGAAACACCATATATTTT
>TRBJ2-6|NA|few|17|TRBV27
CASSRSPPRSGANVLTF
TGTGCCAGCAGCCGTAGCCCTCCACGCTCTGGGGCCAACGTCCTGACTTTC
>TRBJ1-2|NA|NA|11|TRBV6-1
CASSVGFGYTF
TGTGCCAGCAGTGTCGGGTTTGGCTACACCTTC